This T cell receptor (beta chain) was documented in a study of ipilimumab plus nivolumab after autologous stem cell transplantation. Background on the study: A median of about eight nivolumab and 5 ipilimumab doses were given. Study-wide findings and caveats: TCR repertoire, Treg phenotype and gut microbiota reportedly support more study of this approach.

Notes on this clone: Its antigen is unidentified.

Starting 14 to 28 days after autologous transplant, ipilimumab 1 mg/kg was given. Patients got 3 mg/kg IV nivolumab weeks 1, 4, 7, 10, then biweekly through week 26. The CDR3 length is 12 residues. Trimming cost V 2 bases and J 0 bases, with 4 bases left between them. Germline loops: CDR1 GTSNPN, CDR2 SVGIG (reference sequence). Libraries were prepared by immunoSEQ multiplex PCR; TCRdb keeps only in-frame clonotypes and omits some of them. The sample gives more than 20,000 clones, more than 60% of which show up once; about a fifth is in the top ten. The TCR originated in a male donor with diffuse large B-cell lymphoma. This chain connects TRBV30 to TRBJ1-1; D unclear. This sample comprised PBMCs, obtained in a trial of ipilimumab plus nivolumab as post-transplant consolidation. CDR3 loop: CAWSLVNTEAFF. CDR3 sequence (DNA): TGTGCCTGGAGTTTAGTGAACACTGAAGCTTTCTTT. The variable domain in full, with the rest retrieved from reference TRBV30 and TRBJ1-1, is SQTIHQWPATLVQPVGSPLSLECTVEGTSNPNLYWYRQAAGRGLQLLFYSVGIGQISSEVPQNLSASRPQDRQFILSSKKLLLSDSGFYLCAWSLVNTEAFFGQGTRLTVV.